This TCR beta chain was captured in a study of shared clonotypes between healthy human individuals. CDR3 length: 16 residues. V trimming: 5 bases; J trimming: 7 bases; junction bases outside the gene matches: 10. CDR1 LNHDA and CDR2 SQIVND come from the germline V gene (reference sequence). The assay was immunoSEQ multiplex PCR, and TCRdb's table has in-frame clones only and misses some. The sample holds over a million clones; around 75% are singletons and the top ten take over 1.3%. This chain links TRBV19 with TRBJ1-4; 10 bases line up with TRBD1. Input material: memory CD4+ T cells sorted from blood. Specified subset: CD45RA-negative fraction. This clonotype was obtained from a man between 18 and 29 years old in good health. DNA of the CDR3: TGTGCCAGTAGTTTTCGACGGGACAGGGGCCCTGAAAAACTGTTTTTT. Translated, it gives CASSFRRDRGPEKLFF. The complete variable domain, with remaining parts taken from reference TRBV19 and TRBJ1-4, reads DGGITQSPKYLFRKEGQNVTLSCEQNLNHDAMYWYRQDPGQGLRLIYYSQIVNDFQKGDIAEGYSVSREKKESFPLTVTSAQKNPTAFYLCASSFRRDRGPEKLFFGSGTQLSVL.